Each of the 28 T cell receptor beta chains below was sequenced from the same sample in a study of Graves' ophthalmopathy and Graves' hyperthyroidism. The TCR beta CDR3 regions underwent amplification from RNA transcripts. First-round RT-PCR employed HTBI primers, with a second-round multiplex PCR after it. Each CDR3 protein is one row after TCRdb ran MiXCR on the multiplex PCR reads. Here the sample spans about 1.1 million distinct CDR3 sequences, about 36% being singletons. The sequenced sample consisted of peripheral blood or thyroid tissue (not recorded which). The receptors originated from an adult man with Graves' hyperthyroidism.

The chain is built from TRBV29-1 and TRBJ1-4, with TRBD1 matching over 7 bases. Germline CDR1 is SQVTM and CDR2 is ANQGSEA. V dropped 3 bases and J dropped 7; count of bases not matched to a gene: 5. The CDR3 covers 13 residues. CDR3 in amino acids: CSVDLRDSEKLFF. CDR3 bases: TGCAGCGTTGACCTCCGGGACAGTGAAAAACTGTTTTTT.

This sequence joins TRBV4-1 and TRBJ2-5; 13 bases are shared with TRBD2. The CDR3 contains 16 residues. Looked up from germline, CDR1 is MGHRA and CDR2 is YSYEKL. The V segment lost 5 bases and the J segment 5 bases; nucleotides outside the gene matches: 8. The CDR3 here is CASSTAELAGGETQYF. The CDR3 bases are TGCGCCAGCAGCACCGCGGAACTAGCGGGAGGGGAGACCCAGTACTTC.

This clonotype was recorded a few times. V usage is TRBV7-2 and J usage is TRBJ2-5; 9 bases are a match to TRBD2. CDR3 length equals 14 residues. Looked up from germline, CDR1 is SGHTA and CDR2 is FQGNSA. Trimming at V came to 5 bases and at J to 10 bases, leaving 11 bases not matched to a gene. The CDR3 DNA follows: TGTGCCAGCAGCCCTAGCGGGGCTTCTTGGGACCAGTACTTC. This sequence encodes CASSPSGASWDQYF.

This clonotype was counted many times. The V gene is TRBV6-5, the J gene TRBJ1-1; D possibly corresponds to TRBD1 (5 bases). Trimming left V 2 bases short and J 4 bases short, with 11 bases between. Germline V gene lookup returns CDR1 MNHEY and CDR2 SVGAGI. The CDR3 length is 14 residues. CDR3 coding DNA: TGTGCCAGCAGTTACGCGGGGAGGGGCACTGAAGCTTTCTTT. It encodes CASSYAGRGTEAFF.

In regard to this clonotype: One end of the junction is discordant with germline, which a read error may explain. The CDR3 bases are TGCGCCAGCAGCGTTAGCGCACTGGGCTCCTACGAGCAGTACTTC. Its translation: CASSVSALGSYEQYF. The rearrangement joins TRBV7-9 to TRBJ2-7; possible D gene TRBD2, 5 bases. The CDR3 loop spans 15 amino acids. Germline V gene sequence: CDR1 SEHNR, CDR2 FQNEAQ (reference sequence).

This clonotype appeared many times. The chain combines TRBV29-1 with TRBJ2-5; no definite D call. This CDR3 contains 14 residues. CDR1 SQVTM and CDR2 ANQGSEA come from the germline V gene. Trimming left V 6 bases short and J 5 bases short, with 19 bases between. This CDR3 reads CSVSRILRSETQYF. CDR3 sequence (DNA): TGCAGCGTCTCAAGAATCCTCAGGTCCGAGACCCAGTACTTC.

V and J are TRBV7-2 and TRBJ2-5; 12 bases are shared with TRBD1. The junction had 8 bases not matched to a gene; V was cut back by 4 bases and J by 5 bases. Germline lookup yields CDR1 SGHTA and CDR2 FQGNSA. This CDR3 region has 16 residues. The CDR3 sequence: CASSSWGQGAGETQYF. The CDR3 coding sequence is TGTGCCAGCAGCTCGTGGGGACAGGGGGCCGGGGAGACCCAGTACTTC.

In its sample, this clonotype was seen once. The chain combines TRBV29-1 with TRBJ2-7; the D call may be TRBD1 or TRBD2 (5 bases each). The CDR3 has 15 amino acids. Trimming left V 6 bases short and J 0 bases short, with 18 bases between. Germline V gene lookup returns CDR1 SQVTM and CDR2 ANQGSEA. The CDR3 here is CSVQGGGRYSYEQYF. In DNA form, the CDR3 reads TGCAGCGTGCAAGGTGGGGGACGGTACTCCTACGAGCAGTACTTC.

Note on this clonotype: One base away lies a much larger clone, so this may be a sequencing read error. The CDR3 DNA is TGTGCCAGCAGCCCTGGGGCAGGGCAACTGTTTTTT. It specifies CASSPGAGQLFF. V usage is TRBV12-3 or TRBV12-4 and J usage is TRBJ1-4; TRBD1 might be the D (5 bases). V shed 6 bases and J shed 12 bases, with 14 bases lying between them. This CDR3 is built from 12 residues.

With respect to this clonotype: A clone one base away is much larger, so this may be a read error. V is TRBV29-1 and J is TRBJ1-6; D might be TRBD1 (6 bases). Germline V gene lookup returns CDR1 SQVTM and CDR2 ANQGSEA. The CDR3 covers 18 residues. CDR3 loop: CSVITIQGMSSYNTPLHF. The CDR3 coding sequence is TGCAGCGTTATTACTATACAGGGAATGAGCTCCTATAATACACCCCTCCACTTT.

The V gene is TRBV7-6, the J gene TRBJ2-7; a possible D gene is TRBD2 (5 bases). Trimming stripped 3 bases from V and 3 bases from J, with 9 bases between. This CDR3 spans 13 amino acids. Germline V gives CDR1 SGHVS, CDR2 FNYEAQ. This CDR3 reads CASSFGLRYEQYF. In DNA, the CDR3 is TGTGCCAGCAGCTTCGGACTCCGCTACGAGCAGTACTTC.

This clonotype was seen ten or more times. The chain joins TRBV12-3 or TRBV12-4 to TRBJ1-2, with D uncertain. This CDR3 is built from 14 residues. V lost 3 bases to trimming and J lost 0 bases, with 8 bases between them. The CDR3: CASSLERANYGYTF. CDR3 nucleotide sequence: TGTGCCAGCAGTTTGGAAAGGGCTAACTATGGCTACACCTTC.

The CDR3: CASSTRDIYNEQFF. DNA of the CDR3: TGTGCCAGCAGCACCCGGGACATATACAATGAGCAGTTCTTC. The J gene is TRBJ2-1, the V gene TRBV11-2, with D perhaps TRBD1 (6 bases). Trimming pared 5 bases from V and 4 bases from J, leaving 12 bases between. There are 14 residues in the CDR3. Per germline, CDR1 SGHAT and CDR2 FQNNGV.

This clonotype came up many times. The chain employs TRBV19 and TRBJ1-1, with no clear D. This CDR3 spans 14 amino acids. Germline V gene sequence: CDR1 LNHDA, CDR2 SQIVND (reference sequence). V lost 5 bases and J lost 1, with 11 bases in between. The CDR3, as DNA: TGTGCCAGTAGTCCCCAGGATCCGAACACTGAAGCTTTCTTT. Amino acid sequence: CASSPQDPNTEAFF.

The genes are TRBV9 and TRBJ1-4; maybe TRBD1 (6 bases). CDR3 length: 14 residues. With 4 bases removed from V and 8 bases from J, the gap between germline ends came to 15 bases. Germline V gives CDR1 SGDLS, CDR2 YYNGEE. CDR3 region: CASSPQPTGEKLFF. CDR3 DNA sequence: TGTGCCAGCAGCCCACAGCCAACAGGGGAAAAACTGTTTTTT.

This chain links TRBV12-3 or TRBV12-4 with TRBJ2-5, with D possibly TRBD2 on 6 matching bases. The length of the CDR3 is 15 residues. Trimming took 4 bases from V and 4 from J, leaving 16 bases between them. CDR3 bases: TGTGCCAGCAGTTACTCGAAGGAGGGAGTAGAGACCCAGTACTTC. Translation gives CASSYSKEGVETQYF.

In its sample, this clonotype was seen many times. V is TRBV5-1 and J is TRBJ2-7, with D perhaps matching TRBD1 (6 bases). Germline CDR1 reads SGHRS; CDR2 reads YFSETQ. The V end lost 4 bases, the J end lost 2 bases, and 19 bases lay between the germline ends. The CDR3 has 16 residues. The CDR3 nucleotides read TGCGCCAGCAGCCCGTGGACAGACACATACACCTACGAGCAGTACTTC. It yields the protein CASSPWTDTYTYEQYF.

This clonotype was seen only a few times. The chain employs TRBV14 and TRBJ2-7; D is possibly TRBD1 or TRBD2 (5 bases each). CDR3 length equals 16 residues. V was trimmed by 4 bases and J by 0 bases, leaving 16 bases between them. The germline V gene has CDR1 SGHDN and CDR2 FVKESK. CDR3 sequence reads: CASSRTGTPDSYEQYF. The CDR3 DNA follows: TGTGCCAGCAGCCGCACCGGGACGCCGGACTCCTACGAGCAGTACTTC.

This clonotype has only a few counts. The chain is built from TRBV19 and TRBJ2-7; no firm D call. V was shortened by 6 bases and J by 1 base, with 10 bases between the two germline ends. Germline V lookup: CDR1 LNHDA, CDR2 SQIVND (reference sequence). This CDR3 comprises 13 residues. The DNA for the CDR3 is TGTGCCAGTAGGCAGGCGGCGTCCTACGAGCAGTACTTC. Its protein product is CASRQAASYEQYF.

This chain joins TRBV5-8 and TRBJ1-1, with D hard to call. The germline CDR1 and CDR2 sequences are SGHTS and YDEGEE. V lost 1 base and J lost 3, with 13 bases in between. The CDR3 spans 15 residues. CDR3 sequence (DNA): TGTGCCAGCAGCTTGATCGGGCGAGGAGACACTGAAGCTTTCTTT. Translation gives CASSLIGRGDTEAFF.

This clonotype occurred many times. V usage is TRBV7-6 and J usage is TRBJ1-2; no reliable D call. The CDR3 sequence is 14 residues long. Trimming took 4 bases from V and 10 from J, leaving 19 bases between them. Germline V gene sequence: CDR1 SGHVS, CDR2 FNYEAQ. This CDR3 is CASSSGRKGWAYTF. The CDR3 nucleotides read TGTGCCAGCAGCTCAGGAAGGAAGGGATGGGCCTACACCTTC.

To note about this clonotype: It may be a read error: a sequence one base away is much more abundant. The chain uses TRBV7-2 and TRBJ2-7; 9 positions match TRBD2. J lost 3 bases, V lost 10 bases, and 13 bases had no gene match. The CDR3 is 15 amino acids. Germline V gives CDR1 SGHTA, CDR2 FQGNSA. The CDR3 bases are TGTGCCAACAGACACCGATCTAGCGGGGACTACGAGCAGTACTTC. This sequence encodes CANRHRSSGDYEQYF.

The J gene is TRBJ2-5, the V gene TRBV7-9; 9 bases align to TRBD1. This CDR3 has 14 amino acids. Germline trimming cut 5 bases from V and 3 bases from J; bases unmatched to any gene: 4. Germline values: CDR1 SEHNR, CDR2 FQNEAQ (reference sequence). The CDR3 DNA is TGTGCCAGCAGCAAACGACAGGGGGAAGAGACCCAGTACTTC. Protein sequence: CASSKRQGEETQYF.

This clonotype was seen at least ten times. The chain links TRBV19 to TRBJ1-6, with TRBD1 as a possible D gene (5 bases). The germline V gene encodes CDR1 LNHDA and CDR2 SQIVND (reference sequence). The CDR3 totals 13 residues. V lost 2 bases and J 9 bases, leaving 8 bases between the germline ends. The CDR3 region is CASSITGPSPLHF. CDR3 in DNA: TGTGCCAGTAGTATAACGGGACCTTCACCCCTCCACTTT.

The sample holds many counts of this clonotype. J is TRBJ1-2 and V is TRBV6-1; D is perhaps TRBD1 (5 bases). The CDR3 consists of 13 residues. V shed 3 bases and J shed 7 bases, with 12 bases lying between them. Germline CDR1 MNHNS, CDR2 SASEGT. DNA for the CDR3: TGTGCCAGCAGTGAGGCAGGGTTCCGTGGCTACACCTTC. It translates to CASSEAGFRGYTF.

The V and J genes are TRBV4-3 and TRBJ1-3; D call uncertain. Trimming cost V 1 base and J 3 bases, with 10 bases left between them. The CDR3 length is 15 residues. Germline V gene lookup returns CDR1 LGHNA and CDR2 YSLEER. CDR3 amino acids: CASSQGEGHGNTIYF. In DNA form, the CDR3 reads TGCGCCAGCAGCCAAGGGGAAGGGCATGGAAACACCATATATTTT.

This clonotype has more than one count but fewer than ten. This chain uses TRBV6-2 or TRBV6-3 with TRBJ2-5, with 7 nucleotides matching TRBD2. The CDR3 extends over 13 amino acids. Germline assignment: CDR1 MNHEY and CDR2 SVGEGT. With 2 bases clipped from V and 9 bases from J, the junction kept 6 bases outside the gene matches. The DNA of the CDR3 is TGTGCCAGCAGTTACGGCTCGGGAGGTCCCCAGTACTTC. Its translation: CASSYGSGGPQYF.

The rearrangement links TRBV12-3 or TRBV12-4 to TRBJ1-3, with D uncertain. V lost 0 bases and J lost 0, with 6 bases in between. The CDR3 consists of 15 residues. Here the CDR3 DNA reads TGTGCCAGCAGTTTAGCGTTGGTCTCTGGAAACACCATATATTTT. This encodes CASSLALVSGNTIYF.